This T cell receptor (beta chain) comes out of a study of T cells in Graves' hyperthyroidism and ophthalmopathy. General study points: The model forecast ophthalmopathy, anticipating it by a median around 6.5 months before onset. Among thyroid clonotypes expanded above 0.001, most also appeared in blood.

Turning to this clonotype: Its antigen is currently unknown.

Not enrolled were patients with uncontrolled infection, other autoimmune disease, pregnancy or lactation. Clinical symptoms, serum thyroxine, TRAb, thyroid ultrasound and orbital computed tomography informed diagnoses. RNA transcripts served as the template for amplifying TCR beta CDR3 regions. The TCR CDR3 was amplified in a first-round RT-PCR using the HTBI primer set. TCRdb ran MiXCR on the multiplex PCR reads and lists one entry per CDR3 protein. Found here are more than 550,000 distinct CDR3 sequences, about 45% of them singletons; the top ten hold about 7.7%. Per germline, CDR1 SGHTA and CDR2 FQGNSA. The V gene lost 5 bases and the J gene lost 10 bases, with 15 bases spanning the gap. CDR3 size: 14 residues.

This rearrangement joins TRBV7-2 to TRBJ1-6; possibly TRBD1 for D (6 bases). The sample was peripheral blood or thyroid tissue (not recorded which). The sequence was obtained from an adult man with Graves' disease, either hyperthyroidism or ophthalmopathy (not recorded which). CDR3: CASSQDQGKSPLHF. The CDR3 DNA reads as TGTGCCAGCAGCCAAGATCAGGGGAAATCACCCCTCCACTTT.